A single sample is the source of the 4 T cell receptor beta chains below, sequenced in a study of blood T cells in healthy people across ages. The authors ran a second PCR of 7 to 11 cycles using a sample-barcoded 5' primer and a J-beta primer mix. TCRdb used MiXCR to reprocess the 5' RACE reads, holding one entry per CDR3 protein. Of about 570,000 distinct CDR3 sequences listed, 27% are singletons. Material for sequencing was blood. These receptors were obtained from a woman between 65 and 79 years old in good health.

The rearrangement joins TRBV20-1 to TRBJ2-4; weak D call: TRBD1 (6 bases). V lost 6 bases and J lost 0, with 21 bases in between. The CDR3 loop spans 17 amino acids. CDR1 is DFQATT, CDR2 SNEGSKA, per germline (reference sequence). The CDR3: CSAAPVDRQIAKNIQYF. CDR3 DNA: TGCAGTGCAGCCCCCGTAGACAGGCAAATAGCCAAAAACATTCAGTACTTC.

This clonotype was found a few times. J is TRBJ1-5 and V is TRBV5-1; no definite D call. CDR1 SGHRS and CDR2 YFSETQ come from the germline V gene. The V gene lost 2 bases and the J gene lost 7 bases, with 7 bases spanning the gap. CDR3 length: 12 amino acids. The CDR3 loop reads CASSFRVQPQHF. The CDR3 DNA is TGCGCCAGCAGCTTCCGGGTGCAGCCCCAGCATTTT.

The CDR3 region is CASSPRQASGGTEAFF. The CDR3 DNA reads as TGTGCCAGCAGTCCCCGGCAGGCCAGTGGAGGAACTGAAGCTTTCTTT. V and J are TRBV12-3 or TRBV12-4 and TRBJ1-1; D is unresolved. V was pared by 5 bases and J by 5 bases, with 21 bases between. This CDR3 spans 16 amino acids.

This clonotype was observed a single time. The chain carries TRBV5-8 and TRBJ2-2; unclear D gene. The CDR3 has 16 residues. Per germline, CDR1 SGHTS and CDR2 YDEGEE. V lost 4 bases to trimming and J lost 7 bases, with 20 bases between them. CDR3 sequence (DNA): TGTGCCAGCAGCAAAGGGTTCAGCTCGTCCGGCGGGGAGCTGTTTTTT. As protein: CASSKGFSSSGGELFF.